The 28 T cell receptor beta chains presented below share a single source sample, sequenced in a study of cytomegalovirus exposure and HLA in healthy donors. 60 Vbeta and 13 Jbeta primers were used in PCR. The repertoire was sequenced with immunoSEQ multiplex PCR; TCRdb's copy has only in-frame clones and lacks some. The sample yields 150,000 to 200,000 clones, about 85% seen once. Sequences were obtained from PBMCs. The receptors come from a man younger than 35 in good health and CMV-seronegative.

The chain recombines TRBV27 with TRBJ1-5, with D tentatively TRBD1 (5 bases). Trimming shortened V by 8 bases and J by 7 bases, and 24 bases separated the two germline ends. The CDR3 has 16 residues. Germline assignment: CDR1 MNHEY and CDR2 SMNVEV (reference sequence). CDR3 residues: CASRDLGKGVEQPQHF. The CDR3 DNA reads TGTGCCAGCCGAGATTTAGGGAAAGGGGTCGAACAGCCCCAGCATTTT.

The V call is TRBV10-3, the J call TRBJ2-6; TRBD1 agrees at 9 bases. The CDR3 consists of 18 residues. Germline assignment: CDR1 ENHRY and CDR2 SYGVKD. Trimming took 0 bases from V and 2 from J; bases not matched to a gene: 5. CDR3 nucleotide sequence: TGTGCCATCAGTGAGTCGGGACAGGGAGTAACTGGGGCCAACGTCCTGACTTTC. It translates to CAISESGQGVTGANVLTF.

The V call is TRBV28, the J call TRBJ1-5; 7 bases are shared with TRBD1. Germline loops: CDR1 MDHEN, CDR2 SYDVKM. This CDR3 is built from 14 residues. V trimming: 6 bases; J trimming: 6 bases; junction bases outside the gene matches: 8. Written as DNA, the CDR3 is TGTGCCAGCAGGTCGGCAGGGGGAAGTCAGCCCCAGCATTTT. Translating it yields CASRSAGGSQPQHF.

The CDR3 DNA sequence: TGTGCCAGCAGCTTTCGGAGGGGCGACACCGGGGAGCTGTTTTTT. Its protein product is CASSFRRGDTGELFF. This sequence joins TRBV7-2 and TRBJ2-2; perhaps TRBD2 as D (6 bases). With 3 bases removed from V and 3 bases from J, the gap between germline ends came to 11 bases. This CDR3 region has 15 residues. Germline CDR1 reads SGHTA; CDR2 reads FQGNSA.

Concerning this clone: A junction boundary mismatches the germline segment, possibly from a read error. The J gene is TRBJ2-7, the V gene TRBV7-9; 8 positions agree with TRBD1. Per germline, CDR1 SEHNR and CDR2 FQNEAQ (reference sequence). The CDR3 has 14 residues. The CDR3 region is CSSSFGRGLDEQYF. In DNA form, the CDR3 reads TGTTCCAGCAGCTTCGGCAGGGGGCTGGACGAGCAGTACTTC.

The chain combines TRBV5-8 with TRBJ2-3; 8 nucleotides agree with TRBD1. V lost 4 bases to trimming and J lost 2 bases; unmatched junction nucleotides: 3. CDR3 length: 14 amino acids. CDR1 and CDR2 (germline): SGHTS, YDEGEE. CDR3 residues: CASSRTGTTDTQYF. Here the CDR3 DNA reads TGTGCCAGCAGCAGGACAGGGACCACAGATACGCAGTATTTT. The full variable domain, completed using reference TRBV5-8 and TRBJ2-3, is EAGVTQSPTHLIKTRGQQATLRCSPISGHTSVYWYQQALGLGLQFLLWYDEGEERNRGNFPPRFSGRQFPNYSSELNVNALELEDSALYLCASSRTGTTDTQYFGPGTRLTVL.

The V and J genes are TRBV7-2 and TRBJ2-1, with D uncertain. CDR1 is SGHTA, CDR2 FQGNSA, per germline. The CDR3 spans 11 residues. V lost 5 bases, J lost 13 bases, and 12 bases lay in between. In DNA, the CDR3 is TGTGCCAGCAGCGAAGCAGGCTCACAGTTCTTC. It codes for CASSEAGSQFF.

The V call is TRBV5-1, the J call TRBJ2-5; D might be TRBD1 (6 bases). V was shortened by 0 bases and J by 2 bases, with 8 bases between the two germline ends. Germline V gives CDR1 SGHRS, CDR2 YFSETQ. The CDR3 runs 14 residues. The CDR3 protein is CASSLDGTQETQYF. CDR3 DNA: TGCGCCAGCAGCTTGGATGGGACACAAGAGACCCAGTACTTC.

The J gene is TRBJ2-5, the V gene TRBV5-1, with a weak D call TRBD1 (6 bases). Germline values: CDR1 SGHRS, CDR2 YFSETQ. Trimming removed 4 bases from V and 1 base from J, with 8 bases in between. CDR3 length: 13 amino acids. The CDR3 here is CASSRGGQETQYF. CDR3 nucleotide sequence: TGCGCCAGCAGCAGAGGGGGCCAAGAGACCCAGTACTTC.

This chain joins TRBV4-3 and TRBJ2-1; 9 bases match TRBD2. The CDR3 consists of 16 residues. The germline CDR1 and CDR2 sequences are LGHNA and YSLEER. Trimming cost V 0 bases and J 5 bases; bases outside gene matches: 5. The CDR3 bases are TGCGCCAGCAGCCAAGATGGACTAGCGCCGAACAATGAGCAGTTCTTC. Protein sequence: CASSQDGLAPNNEQFF.

The chain is built from TRBV6-1 and TRBJ1-3, with TRBD1 as a possible D gene (6 bases). CDR1 MNHNS and CDR2 SASEGT come from the germline V gene. This CDR3 contains 17 residues. The V end lost 4 bases, the J end lost 0 bases, and 16 bases lay between the germline ends. In nucleotides, the CDR3 is TGTGCCAGCAGTGTTAGACCGGACAGCTTCTCTGGAAACACCATATATTTT. This sequence encodes CASSVRPDSFSGNTIYF.

The rearrangement uses TRBV18 and TRBJ1-5; TRBD1 is a possible D gene (6 bases). This CDR3 contains 15 residues. Germline V gives CDR1 KGHSH, CDR2 LQKENI. The V gene lost 3 bases and the J gene lost 2 bases, with 11 bases spanning the gap. The CDR3 region has the DNA TGTGCCAGCTCACCCCGGGCAGGGGGCAATCAGCCCCAGCATTTT. This encodes CASSPRAGGNQPQHF.

The gene calls are TRBV10-3 and TRBJ1-6; 7 bases are a match to TRBD1. Germline CDR1 ENHRY, CDR2 SYGVKD. The CDR3 is made up of 14 amino acids. The trim removed 3 bases at V and 7 bases at J, leaving 3 bases unmatched. CDR3 in DNA: TGTGCCATCAGTGAAACAGGGGCCAATTCACCCCTCCACTTT. Encoded protein: CAISETGANSPLHF.

The chain employs TRBV19 and TRBJ1-2; 7 bases are a match to TRBD1. CDR1 and CDR2 from the germline V gene are LNHDA and SQIVND (reference sequence). This CDR3 region has 13 residues. The V gene end was trimmed by 6 bases and the J gene end by 7 bases; junction bases not matched to a gene: 8. The CDR3 sequence: CASSPDRDRGYTF. The CDR3 DNA is TGTGCCAGTAGCCCCGACAGGGATCGTGGCTACACCTTC.

The chain couples TRBV5-1 to TRBJ1-5; 9 bases map to TRBD1. The CDR3 totals 15 residues. Germline CDR1 reads SGHRS; CDR2 reads YFSETQ. V shed 4 bases, J shed 2 bases, and the junction held 4 bases outside the gene matches. For the CDR3, the DNA is TGCGCCAGCAGCCCGACAGGGGGTGGCAATCAGCCCCAGCATTTT. It specifies CASSPTGGGNQPQHF.

The chain has TRBV27 and TRBJ1-2, with 7 bases fitting TRBD1. With 5 bases clipped from V and 6 bases from J, the junction kept 15 bases outside the gene matches. This CDR3 is built from 16 residues. CDR1 is MNHEY, CDR2 SMNVEV, per germline (reference sequence). The CDR3 is CASSPSWGRGIDGYTF. The DNA of the CDR3 is TGTGCCAGCAGTCCCTCTTGGGGCAGGGGGATTGATGGCTACACCTTC.

V usage is TRBV6-5 and J usage is TRBJ1-4; 7 bases line up with TRBD1. Germline CDR1 MNHEY, CDR2 SVGAGI. Trimming removed 6 bases from V and 5 bases from J; junction bases left unmatched: 6. The CDR3 consists of 14 residues. The CDR3 DNA reads as TGTGCCAGCAGCCAACAGGGGCTCAATGAAAAACTGTTTTTT. Translated, it gives CASSQQGLNEKLFF.

V and J are TRBV4-1 and TRBJ2-3; D call uncertain. The germline V and J ends were trimmed by 1 base and 2 bases, with 7 bases remaining between them. The germline V gene has CDR1 MGHRA and CDR2 YSYEKL. CDR3 length equals 14 residues. CDR3 amino acids: CASSQARNTDTQYF. Written as DNA, the CDR3 is TGCGCCAGCAGCCAAGCCAGAAACACAGATACGCAGTATTTT.

V is TRBV29-1 and J is TRBJ2-3, with 7 bases that match TRBD2. Germline V gives CDR1 SQVTM, CDR2 ANQGSEA. V shed 1 base, J shed 0 bases, and the junction held 4 bases outside the gene matches. The CDR3 sequence is 15 residues long. CDR3 loop: CSVEVRESSTDTQYF. The CDR3 region has the DNA TGCAGCGTTGAAGTGCGGGAGAGTAGCACAGATACGCAGTATTTT.

A single count supports this clone. This chain uses TRBV7-9 with TRBJ2-5; 8 nucleotides match TRBD1. Per the germline V gene, CDR1 is SEHNR and CDR2 is FQNEAQ (reference sequence). J gave up 2 bases and V 1 base, and 6 bases lay outside the gene matches. The CDR3 length is 16 residues. The CDR3 coding sequence is TGTGCCAGCAGCTTAGTTGGACAGGGACTTCAAGAGACCCAGTACTTC. Translating it yields CASSLVGQGLQETQYF.

This clone was observed once. An end of the junction differs from the germline gene, which may be a read error. V and J are TRBV7-2 and TRBJ2-7; 7 bases align to TRBD2. The CDR3 is 15 amino acids. Germline V gene sequence: CDR1 SGHTA, CDR2 FQGNSA. CDR3 DNA: TGTGCCAGCAGGTTAGGGCAGGGAGGGGTCTACGAGCAGTACTTC. It codes for CASRLGQGGVYEQYF.

V and J are TRBV28 and TRBJ2-7, with a weak D call TRBD2 (6 bases). The CDR3 extends over 17 amino acids. Germline V CDR1 and CDR2: MDHEN, SYDVKM. Trimming left V 2 bases short and J 3 bases short, with 20 bases between. Here the CDR3 DNA reads TGTGCCAGCAGTTTACTAGGAGGGGTATCCCCTAGCTACGAGCAGTACTTC. It yields the protein CASSLLGGVSPSYEQYF.

The CDR3 reads CASSQGLAGGPLETQYF. The CDR3 coding sequence is TGTGCCAGCAGCCAAGGGCTAGCGGGGGGGCCGTTGGAGACCCAGTACTTC. V usage is TRBV14 and J usage is TRBJ2-5; 12 bases are shared with TRBD2. The CDR3 consists of 17 residues. CDR1 is SGHDN and CDR2 is FVKESK in the germline V gene. The trim removed 1 base at V and 5 bases at J, leaving 8 bases unmatched.

The chain couples TRBV4-1 to TRBJ1-2; the match to TRBD1 covers 10 bases. Per the germline V gene, CDR1 is MGHRA and CDR2 is YSYEKL. This CDR3 contains 16 residues. V lost 2 bases, J lost 7 bases, and 10 bases stayed unmatched. Here the CDR3 DNA reads TGCGCCAGCAGCCAAAGAGGGGACAGGGGTAGTTCTGGCTACACCTTC. The encoded protein is CASSQRGDRGSSGYTF.

V and J are TRBV11-2 and TRBJ1-2, with 7 bases identical to TRBD1. This CDR3 is built from 14 residues. With 3 bases clipped from V and 2 bases from J, the junction kept 3 bases outside the gene matches. The germline V gene encodes CDR1 SGHAT and CDR2 FQNNGV. The CDR3 protein is CASSFDRENYGYTF. DNA of the CDR3: TGTGCCAGCAGCTTCGACAGGGAAAACTATGGCTACACCTTC. Filled out from reference TRBV11-2 and TRBJ1-2, the complete variable domain reads EAGVAQSPRYKIIEKRQSVAFWCNPISGHATLYWYQQILGQGPKLLIQFQNNGVVDDSQLPKDRFSAERLKGVDSTLKIQPAKLEDSAVYLCASSFDRENYGYTFGSGTRLTVV.

Only one count was recorded for this clone. CDR3 amino acids: CASSLGGQGGTIREQYF. DNA for the CDR3: TGTGCCAGCAGTTTAGGAGGACAGGGGGGCACCATACGCGAGCAGTACTTC. The genes are TRBV28 and TRBJ2-7, with 10 positions matching TRBD1. This CDR3 has 17 amino acids. The ends lost 2 bases at V and 6 bases at J; junction bases unmatched: 13. Looked up from germline, CDR1 is MDHEN and CDR2 is SYDVKM.

V and J are TRBV27 and TRBJ2-7, with 8 nucleotides matching TRBD2. Germline V gene sequence: CDR1 MNHEY, CDR2 SMNVEV (reference sequence). The CDR3 is 17 residues long. V lost 4 bases and J lost 2; bases outside the gene matches: 13. CDR3 protein: CASSSMVAGTITYEQYF. The CDR3 bases are TGTGCCAGCAGTTCTATGGTAGCGGGGACTATTACCTACGAGCAGTACTTC.

The chain joins TRBV11-2 to TRBJ2-2; the D gene is possibly TRBD1 (5 bases). From germline, CDR1 is SGHAT and CDR2 FQNNGV. With 3 bases removed from V and 6 bases from J, the gap between germline ends came to 11 bases. This CDR3 has 14 amino acids. The CDR3 DNA reads TGTGCCAGCAGCTTTAACAGGCCGGCCGGGGAGCTGTTTTTT. Translating it yields CASSFNRPAGELFF.